The 10 T cell receptor beta chains given below trace back to one sample, sequenced in a study of T-cell memory formation after mild COVID-19. TCRdb re-derived calls from the 5' RACE reads in MiXCR, one entry per CDR3 protein. The repertoire includes about 340,000 distinct CDR3 sequences, 20% to 25% of them detected once, and under 25% sits in the top ten. Source material: PBMCs or a T cell subset sorted from them (not recorded which). Receptors were obtained from a man younger than 35 who had mild COVID-19 (a few samples of this study predate the infection). Cell type and time point are not known.

This clonotype was seen more than once but under ten times. The V and J genes are TRBV6-2 or TRBV6-3 and TRBJ1-6; D gene unclear. The CDR3 runs 12 residues. With 4 bases removed from V and 5 bases from J, the gap between germline ends came to 3 bases. Germline V gives CDR1 MNHEY, CDR2 SVGEGT. The CDR3 is CASSFDNSPLHF. The CDR3 DNA follows: TGTGCCAGCAGTTTTGATAATTCACCCCTCCACTTT.

Only a few counts were recorded for this clonotype. The gene calls are TRBV5-1 and TRBJ2-5; TRBD1 or TRBD2 may be the D gene (5 bases each). Germline V gene sequence: CDR1 SGHRS, CDR2 YFSETQ. The length of the CDR3 is 12 residues. Trimming removed 5 bases at V and 5 bases at J, with 10 bases between. CDR3 nucleotide sequence: TGCGCCAGCAGGGGACCATGGGAGACCCAGTACTTC. It codes for CASRGPWETQYF.

This clonotype was counted only a few times. V and J are TRBV5-1 and TRBJ2-1; 9 bases agree with TRBD1. The CDR3 covers 14 residues. CDR1 and CDR2 (germline): SGHRS, YFSETQ. V lost 0 bases to trimming and J lost 8 bases; unmatched junction nucleotides: 3. Here the CDR3 reads CASSLARTGDEQFF. The CDR3 DNA reads TGCGCCAGCAGCTTGGCAAGGACAGGGGATGAGCAGTTCTTC.

This clonotype was detected only a few times. The chain recombines TRBV4-1 with TRBJ1-1, with D unresolved. The germline V gene encodes CDR1 MGHRA and CDR2 YSYEKL. V lost 5 bases and J 3 bases, leaving 10 bases between the germline ends. CDR3 length: 13 residues. The CDR3 protein is CASSTRIDTEAFF. The CDR3 DNA follows: TGCGCCAGCAGCACGCGTATAGACACTGAAGCTTTCTTT.

In DNA form, the CDR3 reads TGTGCCAGCAGTTACTCAGGCAGGGCTGGTCAGCCCCAGCATTTT. Protein: CASSYSGRAGQPQHF. This rearrangement joins TRBV6-5 to TRBJ1-5, with D possibly being TRBD1 (5 bases). Germline lookup yields CDR1 MNHEY and CDR2 SVGAGI. V shed 0 bases and J shed 6 bases, with 12 bases lying between them. The CDR3 extends over 15 amino acids.

This clonotype was picked up a small number of times. The CDR3 DNA is TGCGCCAGCAGTGGTTCAGGGACTAGCACAGATACGCAGTATTTT. This translates into CASSGSGTSTDTQYF. J is TRBJ2-3 and V is TRBV10-1, with D possibly being TRBD2 (6 bases). The CDR3 is made up of 15 amino acids. V lost 4 bases and J 0 bases, leaving 11 bases between the germline ends. Germline loops: CDR1 WNHNN, CDR2 SYGVQD (reference sequence).

V and J are TRBV6-2 or TRBV6-3 and TRBJ1-6; D is possibly TRBD1 (5 bases). Germline CDR1 and CDR2: MNHEY and SVGEGT. The germline V and J ends were trimmed by 6 bases and 0 bases, with 12 bases remaining between them. This CDR3 comprises 16 residues. In DNA, the CDR3 is TGTGCCAGCAGGCGGAGGGGAACCTCCTATAATTCACCCCTCCACTTT. Protein: CASRRRGTSYNSPLHF.

The chain links TRBV7-9 to TRBJ2-2; D is unclear. CDR1 and CDR2 (germline): SEHNR, FQNEAQ (reference sequence). V dropped 2 bases and J dropped 4 bases, with 5 bases sitting between them. This CDR3 spans 13 amino acids. CDR3: CASSLSATGELFF. CDR3 nucleotides: TGTGCCAGCAGCTTATCTGCCACCGGGGAGCTGTTTTTT.

This chain joins TRBV4-3 and TRBJ2-1, with 9 nucleotides matching TRBD2. This CDR3 is built from 17 residues. Germline V CDR1 and CDR2: LGHNA, YSLEER. V lost 0 bases to trimming and J lost 7 bases; unmatched junction nucleotides: 10. In nucleotides, the CDR3 is TGCGCCAGCAGCCAAGATGGATCTAGCGGGACCCCTAATGAGCAGTTCTTC. It codes for CASSQDGSSGTPNEQFF.

The gene calls are TRBV12-3 or TRBV12-4 and TRBJ1-1; unclear D gene. V was cut by 10 bases and J by 5 bases, with 20 bases left in between. The CDR3 totals 14 residues. This CDR3 reads CANQKGQEGTEAFF. The CDR3 bases are TGTGCCAACCAAAAGGGCCAGGAGGGAACTGAAGCTTTCTTT.